Here is one T cell receptor (beta chain) with its context. Its antigen is as yet unknown. The sample belongs to a study of T-cell memory formation after mild COVID-19. TCRdb reanalysed the 5' RACE reads using MiXCR and keeps one entry per CDR3 protein. In the table there are approximately 240,000 distinct CDR3 sequences, about a sixth of which are singletons. Whole-study results and caveats: Largely, contracting CD4+ clones fell within CM and EM, and contracting CD8+ clones within EMRA.

The specimen was PBMCs or a T cell subset sorted from them (not recorded which). This sequence originates from a man aged 18 to 30 who had mild COVID-19 (a few samples of this study predate the infection). Cell type and time point are not known.

The CDR3 nucleotides are TGTGCCAGTAGCGTGGGAACAGGGATCACTGAAGCTTTCTTT. Translation gives CASSVGTGITEAFF. The chain joins TRBV7-6 to TRBJ1-1; D might be TRBD1 (6 bases). Germline V gives CDR1 SGHVS, CDR2 FNYEAQ. The CDR3 contains 14 residues. Trimming cost V 9 bases and J 4 bases, with 18 bases left between them.